The sequence of this T cell receptor beta chain was determined in a study of cytomegalovirus exposure and HLA in healthy donors (dated by TCRdb to about 2017). About the full investigation: According to a later analysis, one platform produced both the 110 or so validation repertoires and the 670 or so repertoires of the first cohort. The study was designed to test whether signatures of past pathogen exposure could be identified by cataloging public T cell receptors. Besides the first cohort of around 670 subjects, a separate validation cohort made up of 120 different subjects was used. The study combined high-throughput TCR immunosequencing, statistical association of individual TCRs with disease status, and machine learning to predict cytomegalovirus infection status.

Libraries were made using the immunoSEQ multiplex PCR assay. The published analysis was carried out like this. A statistical classification framework was developed to diagnose cytomegalovirus status using the catalog of TCR beta chain sequences. What TCRdb holds here is the immuneACCESS table cut down to in-frame rearrangements. Part of the clones is not present; checked against another copy, under half of the missing clones reflect an unresolved V gene, and the others are unexplained. Clone size and the V and J calls come from that table; the DNA yielded D and trimming. The sample table lists over 250,000 clones, 80% to 90% of them with a count of one. The top ten clones comprise roughly 1% of the sample. Remarks on this clone: No cognate antigen has been identified for it. The record has no base qualities; no much larger clone is one base away.

Overall results and qualifications from the work: In both the original and validation cohorts, the classifier was reported to diagnose cytomegalovirus status with high specificity and sensitivity. A later analysis found that TCRs clustered in the first cohort also tended to co-occur in the 120 validation repertoires, with 94% of cluster scores above 0. Most TCR sequences were seen in very few donors, while some public TCRs were found in many individuals. In the study, 150 to 200 TCR beta chains were listed as associated with cytomegalovirus. A few of the identified cytomegalovirus-associated TCR beta chains were confirmed in vitro to be specific for cytomegalovirus antigens. The validation cohort had no HLA typing available for a later analysis, so co-occurrence within that cohort was assessed over all 120 or so repertoires. The authors suggested that the approach could potentially be extended to other disease states and immunological phenotypes.

Donors formed part of the validation cohort, which comprised about 130 subjects and was distinct from the first cohort of 666 subjects. Its CDR3 holds 14 amino acids, cysteine through phenylalanine. The kept DNA is CDR3 alone, 42 bases in frame from the first base. The V end loses 3 bases and the J end loses 5 bases, and a stretch of 14 bases separates them. The germline V gene provides CDR1 SGHRS and CDR2 YFSETQ. The chain uses TRBV5-1 and TRBJ1-2; tentative D gene TRBD1, with 5 bases matching. This clonotype was obtained from a woman aged 18 to 35 in good health and CMV-seronegative. The sample taken for sequencing was PBMCs. The DNA sequence reads TGCGCCAGCAGCTCGGGACTCCTCGCTTATGGCTACACCTTC. Protein translation: CASSSGLLAYGYTF.